This T cell receptor beta chain is drawn from a study of blood T cell repertoires in COVID-19. Study overall: T cells, B-cell-depleted T cells, or PBMCs provided the cDNA or gDNA that served as material.

In the source study's methods: Estimates of nucleated cell counts were drawn from the amplification of reference gene primers. The assay was immunoSEQ multiplex PCR, and TCRdb's table has in-frame clones only and misses some. That table furnishes V, J and clone size, whereas the DNA furnished D and trimming. The table shows approximately 200,000 clones, with 87% occurring only once. V lost 5 bases to trimming and J lost 9 bases, with 23 bases between them. The CDR3 sequence is 16 residues long. In germline, CDR1 is MDHEN, CDR2 SYDVKM. The sequence derives from a woman between 25 and 40 years old who had recovered from COVID-19. J is TRBJ2-1 and V is TRBV28; tentative D call: TRBD1 (6 bases). The sequenced sample was PBMCs or T cells enriched from blood (not recorded which). CDR3 coding DNA: TGTGCCAGCAGTCCCGTTCACAGGGAAGGGGTCAGTGAGCAGTTCTTC. Protein: CASSPVHREGVSEQFF.